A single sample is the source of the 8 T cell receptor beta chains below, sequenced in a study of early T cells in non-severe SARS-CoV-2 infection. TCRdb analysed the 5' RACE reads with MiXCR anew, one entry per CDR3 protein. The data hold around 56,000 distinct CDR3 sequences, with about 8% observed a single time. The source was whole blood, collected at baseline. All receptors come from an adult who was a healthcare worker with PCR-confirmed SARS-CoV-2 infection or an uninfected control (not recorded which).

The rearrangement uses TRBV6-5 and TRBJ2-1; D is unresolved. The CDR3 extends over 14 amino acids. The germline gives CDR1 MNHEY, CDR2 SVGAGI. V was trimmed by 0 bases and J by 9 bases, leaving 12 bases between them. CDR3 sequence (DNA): TGTGCCAGCAGTTACTCGAGTAGGACCTTTGAGCAGTTCTTC. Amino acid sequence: CASSYSSRTFEQFF.

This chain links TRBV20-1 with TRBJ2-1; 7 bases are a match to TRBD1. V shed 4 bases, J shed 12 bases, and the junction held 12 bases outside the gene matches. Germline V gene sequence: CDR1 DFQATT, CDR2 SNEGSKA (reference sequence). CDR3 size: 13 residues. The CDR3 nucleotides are TGCAGTGCTACCATGGGACAGACACAGCGGCAGTTCTTC. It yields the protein CSATMGQTQRQFF.

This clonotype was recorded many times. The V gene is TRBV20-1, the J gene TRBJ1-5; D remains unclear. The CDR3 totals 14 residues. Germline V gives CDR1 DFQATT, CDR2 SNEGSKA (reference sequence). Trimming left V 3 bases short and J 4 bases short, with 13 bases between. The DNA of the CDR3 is TGCAGTGCTAGTTTGGGGTTCCAAAATCAGCCCCAGCATTTT. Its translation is CSASLGFQNQPQHF.

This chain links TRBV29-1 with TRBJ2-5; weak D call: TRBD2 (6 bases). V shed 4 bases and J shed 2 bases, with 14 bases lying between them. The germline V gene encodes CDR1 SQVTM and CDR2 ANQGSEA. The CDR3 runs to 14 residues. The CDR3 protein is CSVAGGLGQETQYF. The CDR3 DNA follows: TGCAGCGTTGCCGGGGGACTGGGACAAGAGACCCAGTACTTC.

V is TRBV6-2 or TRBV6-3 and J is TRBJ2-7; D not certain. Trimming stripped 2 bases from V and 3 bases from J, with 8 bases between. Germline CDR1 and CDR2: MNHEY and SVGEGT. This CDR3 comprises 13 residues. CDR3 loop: CASSYAGVYEQYF. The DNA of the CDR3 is TGTGCCAGCAGTTACGCTGGGGTCTACGAGCAGTACTTC.

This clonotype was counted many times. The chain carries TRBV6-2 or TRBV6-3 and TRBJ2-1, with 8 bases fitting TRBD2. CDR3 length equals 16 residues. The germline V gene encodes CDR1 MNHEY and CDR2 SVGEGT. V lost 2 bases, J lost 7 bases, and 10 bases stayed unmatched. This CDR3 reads CASSYDGGRPANEQFF. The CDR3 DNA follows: TGTGCCAGCAGTTACGACGGCGGGAGGCCCGCGAATGAGCAGTTCTTC.

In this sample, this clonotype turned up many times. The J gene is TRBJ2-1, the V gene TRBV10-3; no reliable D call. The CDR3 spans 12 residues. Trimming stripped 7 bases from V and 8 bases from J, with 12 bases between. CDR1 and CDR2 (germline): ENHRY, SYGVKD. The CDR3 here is CAINSPRDEQFF. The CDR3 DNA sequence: TGTGCCATCAATAGCCCCCGGGATGAGCAGTTCTTC.

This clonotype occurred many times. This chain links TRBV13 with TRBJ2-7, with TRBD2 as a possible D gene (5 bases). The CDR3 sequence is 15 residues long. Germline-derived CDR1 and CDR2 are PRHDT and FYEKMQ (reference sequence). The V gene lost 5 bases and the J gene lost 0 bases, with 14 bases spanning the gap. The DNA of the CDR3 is TGTGCCAGCAGCCGAGGAGCGGATGCCTCCTACGAGCAGTACTTC. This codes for CASSRGADASYEQYF.